The rows below give T cell receptor beta chains drawn from one sample of a study of response to subunit inactivated influenza vaccine. MiXCR, run by TCRdb on the RT-PCR reads, gives a single entry per CDR3 protein. The top ten hold 1.9% of the sample, which has 530,000 or so distinct CDR3 sequences, 25% seen once. The material was CD4+ T cells sorted from PBMCs, obtained around 5 days after vaccination. The origin of the receptors is a man in his fifties or sixties who received an inactivated influenza vaccine. The conserved cysteine and the conserved F or W are not part of the CDR3 here.

ASRGQAVTTEAF,TRBV28,TRBJ1-1
SAREQGNGELF,TRBV20-1,TRBJ2-2
ASSQVMNTEAF,TRBV3-1,TRBJ1-1
ASSLGRSGWETQY,TRBV5-1,TRBJ2-5
ASNGLAVSTDTQY,TRBV12-3/TRBV12-4,TRBJ2-3
SGVRSGRVAYNEQF,TRBV20-1,TRBJ2-1
ASSFGRTGTGELF,TRBV12-3/TRBV12-4,TRBJ2-2
ASSRRGGGLTDTKY,TRBV7-2,TRBJ2-3
ASSSGSGLYNEQF,TRBV12-3/TRBV12-4,TRBJ2-1
ATGDRVVDTEAF,TRBV15,TRBJ1-1
ASSARTSYEQY,TRBV7-9,TRBJ2-7
ASRTGTSGVETQY,TRBV5-1,TRBJ2-5
ASSLTIQGTGYEQY,TRBV5-5,TRBJ2-7
ASSPDGDGGSPLH,TRBV12-3/TRBV12-4,TRBJ1-6
ASSDRHSNQPQH,TRBV6-1,TRBJ1-5
ASSSDSSSGELF,TRBV5-4,TRBJ2-2
ASSLVGVGTGELF,TRBV27,TRBJ2-2
ASSPPMGTGIPSYEQY,TRBV14,TRBJ2-7
ASNRLNTGELF,TRBV6-6,TRBJ2-2
ASSLAGTANTGELF,TRBV7-2,TRBJ2-2
ASSVGGQDTEAF,TRBV9,TRBJ1-1
ASSLQDSYGYT,TRBV5-5,TRBJ1-2
ASSLWQMNTEAF,TRBV28,TRBJ1-1
ACRQGSETQY,TRBV30,TRBJ2-5
ASSLVYQNVVTDTQY,TRBV7-2,TRBJ2-3
ASSLSLAGRHTQY,TRBV7-2,TRBJ2-3
AISELGSYYEQY,TRBV10-3,TRBJ2-7
ASSLSDRRNLYEQY,TRBV12-3/TRBV12-4,TRBJ2-7
ASSSISTYNEQF,TRBV3-1,TRBJ2-1
STKGTGTSYEQY,TRBV29-1,TRBJ2-7
ASSYRPTRDLH,TRBV6-5,TRBJ1-6
SASISVQETQY,TRBV20-1,TRBJ2-5
ASSLLGGDYGYT,TRBV12-3/TRBV12-4,TRBJ1-2
ASSQGAHLADTQY,TRBV4-3,TRBJ2-3
ASNTGKGNTEAF,TRBV5-1,TRBJ1-1
ASSRTRDYYGYT,TRBV6-1,TRBJ1-2
SATRQGATGELF,TRBV20-1,TRBJ2-2